There are many counts of the clone carrying this TCR beta chain. RNA transcripts served as template for amplifying TCR beta CDR3 sequences. RT-PCR with HTBI primers came first, then second-round multiplex PCR. TCRdb re-analysed the multiplex PCR reads in MiXCR, keeping a single row per CDR3 protein. The table records almost 750,000 distinct CDR3 sequences, 35% to 50% of them present only once. This specimen belongs to a study of Graves' ophthalmopathy and Graves' hyperthyroidism. Germline CDR1 SGDLS, CDR2 YYNGEE. The germline V and J ends were trimmed by 6 bases and 8 bases, with 14 bases remaining between them. The CDR3 consists of 12 residues.

The genes are TRBV9 and TRBJ1-1; TRBD1 might be the D (6 bases). The source is an adult man with Graves' ophthalmopathy. The specimen sequenced was peripheral blood. The CDR3 DNA sequence: TGTGCCAGCAACTCGCAGGGGAACGAAGCTTTCTTT. It yields the protein CASNSQGNEAFF.